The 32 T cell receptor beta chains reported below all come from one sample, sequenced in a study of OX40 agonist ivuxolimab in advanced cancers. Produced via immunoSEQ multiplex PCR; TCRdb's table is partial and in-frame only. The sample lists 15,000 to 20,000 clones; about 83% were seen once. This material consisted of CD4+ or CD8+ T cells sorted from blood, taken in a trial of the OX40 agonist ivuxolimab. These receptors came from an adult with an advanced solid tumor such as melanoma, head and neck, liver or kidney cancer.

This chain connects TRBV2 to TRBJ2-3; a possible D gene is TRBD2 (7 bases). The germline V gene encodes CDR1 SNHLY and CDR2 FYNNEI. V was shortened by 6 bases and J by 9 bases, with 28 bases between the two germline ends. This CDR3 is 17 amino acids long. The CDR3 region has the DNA TGTGCCAGCAGCCCATCCCGGGGGCGGGGGCCCAGGGACACGCAGTATTTT. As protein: CASSPSRGRGPRDTQYF.

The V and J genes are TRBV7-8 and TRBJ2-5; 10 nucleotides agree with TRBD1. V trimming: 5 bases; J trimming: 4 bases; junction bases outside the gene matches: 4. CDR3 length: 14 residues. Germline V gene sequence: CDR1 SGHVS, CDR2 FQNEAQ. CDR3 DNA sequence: TGTGCCAGCAGCGGGCGACAGGGGGCAGAGACCCAGTACTTC. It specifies CASSGRQGAETQYF.

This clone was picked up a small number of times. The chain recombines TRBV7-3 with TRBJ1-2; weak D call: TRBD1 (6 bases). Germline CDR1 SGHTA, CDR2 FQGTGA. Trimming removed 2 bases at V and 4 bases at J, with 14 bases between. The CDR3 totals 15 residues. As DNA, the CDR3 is TGTGCCAGCAGCTTATCAGGACAGATCCCCTATGGCTACACCTTC. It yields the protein CASSLSGQIPYGYTF.

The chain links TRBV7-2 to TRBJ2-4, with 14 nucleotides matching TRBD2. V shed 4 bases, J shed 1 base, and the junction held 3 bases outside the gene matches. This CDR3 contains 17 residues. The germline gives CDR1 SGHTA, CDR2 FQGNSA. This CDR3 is CASSSGLAGDAKNIQYF. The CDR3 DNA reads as TGTGCCAGCAGCTCGGGACTAGCGGGAGATGCCAAAAACATTCAGTACTTC. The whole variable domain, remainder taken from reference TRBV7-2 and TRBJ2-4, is GAGVSQSPSNKVTEKGKDVELRCDPISGHTALYWYRQSLGQGLEFLIYFQGNSAPDKSGLPSDRFSAERTGGSVSTLTIQRTQQEDSAVYLCASSSGLAGDAKNIQYFGAGTRLSVL.

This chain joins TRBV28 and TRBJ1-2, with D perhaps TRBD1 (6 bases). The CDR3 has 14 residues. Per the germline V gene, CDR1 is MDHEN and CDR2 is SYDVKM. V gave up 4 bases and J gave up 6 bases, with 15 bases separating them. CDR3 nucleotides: TGTGCCAGCAGTTATACGGGGGCAACGGATGGCTACACCTTC. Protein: CASSYTGATDGYTF.

The CDR3 DNA sequence: TGTGCCAGTAGTATAGCGGGAGGACGCTACAATGAGCAGTTCTTC. Amino acids: CASSIAGGRYNEQFF. The J gene is TRBJ2-1, the V gene TRBV19, with 7 nucleotides matching TRBD2. Trimming cost V 1 base and J 3 bases; bases outside gene matches: 3. The CDR3 runs 15 residues. CDR1 and CDR2 (germline): LNHDA, SQIVND (reference sequence).

Written as DNA, the CDR3 is TGTGCCAGCAGTTCAACTGGGACAGGCGGGGCGCTGGCTTTCTTT. This encodes CASSSTGTGGALAFF. The chain joins TRBV28 to TRBJ1-1; 8 bases line up with TRBD1. Looked up from germline, CDR1 is MDHEN and CDR2 is SYDVKM. This CDR3 comprises 15 residues. With 4 bases clipped from V and 11 bases from J, the junction kept 15 bases outside the gene matches.

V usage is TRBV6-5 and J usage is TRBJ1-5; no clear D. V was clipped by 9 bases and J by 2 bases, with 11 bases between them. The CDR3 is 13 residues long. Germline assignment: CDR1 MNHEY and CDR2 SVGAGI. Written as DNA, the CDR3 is TGTGCCAGTGGCTCGGGTGGCAATCAGCCCCAGCATTTT. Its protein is CASGSGGNQPQHF.

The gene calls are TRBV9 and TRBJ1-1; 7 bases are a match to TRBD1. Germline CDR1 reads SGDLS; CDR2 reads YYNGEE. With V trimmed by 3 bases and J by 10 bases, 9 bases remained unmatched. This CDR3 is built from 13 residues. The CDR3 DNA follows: TGTGCCAGCAGCGGACGGACAGGCCTTGGAGCTTTCTTT. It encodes CASSGRTGLGAFF.

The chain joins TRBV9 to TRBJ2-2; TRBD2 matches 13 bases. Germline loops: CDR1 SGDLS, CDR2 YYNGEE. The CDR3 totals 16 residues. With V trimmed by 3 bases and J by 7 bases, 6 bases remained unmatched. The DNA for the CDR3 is TGTGCCAGCAGCGCCCGACTAGCGGGAGGTGGCGGGGAGCTGTTTTTT. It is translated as CASSARLAGGGGELFF.

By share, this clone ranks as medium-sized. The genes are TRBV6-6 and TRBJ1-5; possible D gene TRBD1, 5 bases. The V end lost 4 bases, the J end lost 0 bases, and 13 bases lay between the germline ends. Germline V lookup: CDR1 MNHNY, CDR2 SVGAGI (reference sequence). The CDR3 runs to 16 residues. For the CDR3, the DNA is TGTGCCAGCAGTTCTCGGGGCAGGAATAGCAATCAGCCCCAGCATTTT. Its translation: CASSSRGRNSNQPQHF.

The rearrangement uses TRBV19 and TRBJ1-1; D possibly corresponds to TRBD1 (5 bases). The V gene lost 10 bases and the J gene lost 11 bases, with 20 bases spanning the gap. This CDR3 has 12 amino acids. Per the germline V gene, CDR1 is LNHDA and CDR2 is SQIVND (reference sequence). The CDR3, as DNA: TGTGCCACCTCACCGAGGGGCGTAAGGGCTTTCTTT. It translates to CATSPRGVRAFF.

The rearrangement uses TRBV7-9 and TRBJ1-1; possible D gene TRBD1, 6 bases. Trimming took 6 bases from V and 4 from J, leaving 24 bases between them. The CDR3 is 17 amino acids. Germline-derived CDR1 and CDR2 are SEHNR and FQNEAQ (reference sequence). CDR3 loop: CASSLPYVGGRATEAFF. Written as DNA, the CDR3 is TGTGCCAGCAGTCTCCCCTACGTCGGGGGCCGGGCCACTGAAGCTTTCTTT.

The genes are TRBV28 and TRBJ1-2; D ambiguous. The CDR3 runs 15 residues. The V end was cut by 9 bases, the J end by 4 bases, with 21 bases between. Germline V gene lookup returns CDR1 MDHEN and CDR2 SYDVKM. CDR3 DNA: TGTGCCAGTGGGAATAGGCTAGCCCCTTCCTATGGCTACACCTTC. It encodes CASGNRLAPSYGYTF.

CDR3 DNA sequence: TGTGCCAGCTCACCGAGATGGGGGGGAGGCCAGCCCCAGCATTTT. Translation: CASSPRWGGGQPQHF. The chain has TRBV18 and TRBJ1-5; possibly TRBD1 for D (5 bases). CDR3 length equals 15 residues. From germline, CDR1 is KGHSH and CDR2 LQKENI. Trimming took 3 bases from V and 7 from J, leaving 16 bases between them. Variable domain in full (rest from reference TRBV18 and TRBJ1-5): NAGVMQNPRHLVRRRGQEARLRCSPMKGHSHVYWYRQLPEEGLKFMVYLQKENIIDESGMPKERFSAEFPKEGPSILRIQQVVRGDSAAYFCASSPRWGGGQPQHFGDGTRLSIL.

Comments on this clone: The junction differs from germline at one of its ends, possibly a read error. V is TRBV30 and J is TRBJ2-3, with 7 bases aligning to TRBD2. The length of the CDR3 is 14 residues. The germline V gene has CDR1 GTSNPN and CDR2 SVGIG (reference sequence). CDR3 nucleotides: TGTGCCCGGAGTGAAGCGGGGCGCAAGGATACGCAGTATTTT. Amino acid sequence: CARSEAGRKDTQYF.

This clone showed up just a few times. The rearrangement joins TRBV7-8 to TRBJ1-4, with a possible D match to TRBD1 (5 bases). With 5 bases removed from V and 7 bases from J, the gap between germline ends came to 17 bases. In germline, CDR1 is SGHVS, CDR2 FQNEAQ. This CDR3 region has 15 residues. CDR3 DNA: TGTGCCAGCAGCAAAAGCGGGGGTTTTATTGAAAAACTGTTTTTT. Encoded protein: CASSKSGGFIEKLFF. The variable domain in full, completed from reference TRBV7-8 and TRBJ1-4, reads GAGVSQSPRYKVAKRGQDVALRCDPISGHVSLFWYQQALGQGPEFLTYFQNEAQLDKSGLPSDRFFAERPEGSVSTLKIQRTQQEDSAVYLCASSKSGGFIEKLFFGSGTQLSVL.

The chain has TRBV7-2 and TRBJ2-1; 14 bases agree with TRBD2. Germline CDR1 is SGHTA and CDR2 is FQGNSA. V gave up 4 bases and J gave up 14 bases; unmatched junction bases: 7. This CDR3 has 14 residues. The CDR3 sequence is CASSSYGLAGGKFF. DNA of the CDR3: TGTGCCAGCAGCTCTTACGGACTAGCGGGGGGTAAGTTCTTC.

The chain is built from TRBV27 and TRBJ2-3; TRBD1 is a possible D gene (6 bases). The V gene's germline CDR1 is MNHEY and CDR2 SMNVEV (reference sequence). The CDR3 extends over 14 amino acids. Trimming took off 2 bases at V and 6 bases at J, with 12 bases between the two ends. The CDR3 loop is CASSLGRGGDTQYF. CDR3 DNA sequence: TGTGCCAGCAGTTTAGGCAGGGGCGGGGATACGCAGTATTTT.

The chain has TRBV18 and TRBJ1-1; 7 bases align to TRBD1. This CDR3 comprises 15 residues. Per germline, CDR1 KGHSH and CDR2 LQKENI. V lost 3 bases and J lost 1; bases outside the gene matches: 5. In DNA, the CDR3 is TGTGCCAGCTCACCGCGACAGGGACAGAACACTGAAGCTTTCTTT. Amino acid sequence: CASSPRQGQNTEAFF.

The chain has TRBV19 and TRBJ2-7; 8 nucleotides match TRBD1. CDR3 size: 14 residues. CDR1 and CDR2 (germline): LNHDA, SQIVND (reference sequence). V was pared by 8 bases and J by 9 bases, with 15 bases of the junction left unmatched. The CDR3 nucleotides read TGTGCCAGTGCGAGCCCGGGACAGGTGCCTGGGCAGTACTTC. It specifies CASASPGQVPGQYF.

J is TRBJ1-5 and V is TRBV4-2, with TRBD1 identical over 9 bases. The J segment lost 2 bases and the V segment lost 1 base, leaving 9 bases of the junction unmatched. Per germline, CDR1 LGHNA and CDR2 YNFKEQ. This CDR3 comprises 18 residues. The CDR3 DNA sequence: TGTGCCAGCAGCCAAGGTTTATGGGACAGGGACGGCAATCAGCCCCAGCATTTT. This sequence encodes CASSQGLWDRDGNQPQHF.

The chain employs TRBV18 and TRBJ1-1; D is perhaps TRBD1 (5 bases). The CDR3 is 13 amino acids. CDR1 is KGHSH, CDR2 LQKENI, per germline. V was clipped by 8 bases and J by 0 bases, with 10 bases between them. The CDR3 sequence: CASTWGVNTEAFF. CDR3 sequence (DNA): TGTGCCAGCACCTGGGGGGTGAACACTGAAGCTTTCTTT.

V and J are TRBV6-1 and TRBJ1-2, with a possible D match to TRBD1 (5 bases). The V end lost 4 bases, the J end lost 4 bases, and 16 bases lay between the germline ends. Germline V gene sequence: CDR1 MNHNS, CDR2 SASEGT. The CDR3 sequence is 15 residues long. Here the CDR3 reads CASSAPLAGGYGYTF. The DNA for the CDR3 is TGTGCCAGCAGTGCCCCCCTCGCGGGGGGCTATGGCTACACCTTC.

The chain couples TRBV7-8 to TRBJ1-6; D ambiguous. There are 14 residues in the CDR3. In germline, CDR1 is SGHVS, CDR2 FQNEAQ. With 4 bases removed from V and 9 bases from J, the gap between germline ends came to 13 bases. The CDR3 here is CASSSAGKGSPLHF. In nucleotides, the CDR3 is TGTGCCAGCAGCTCCGCAGGAAAGGGTTCACCCCTCCACTTT.

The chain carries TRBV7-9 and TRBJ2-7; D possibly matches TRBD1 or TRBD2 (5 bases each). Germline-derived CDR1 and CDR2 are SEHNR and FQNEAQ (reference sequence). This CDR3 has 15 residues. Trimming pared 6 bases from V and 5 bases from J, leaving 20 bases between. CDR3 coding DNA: TGTGCCAGCAGTCCACCCGGGACCTACCGGAACGAGCAGTACTTC. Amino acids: CASSPPGTYRNEQYF.

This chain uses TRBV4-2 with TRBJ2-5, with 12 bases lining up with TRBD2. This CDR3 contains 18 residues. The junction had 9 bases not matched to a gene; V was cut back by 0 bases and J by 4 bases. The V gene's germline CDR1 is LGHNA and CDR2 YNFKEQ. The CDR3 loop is CASSQDSLAGGRVETQYF. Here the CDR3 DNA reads TGTGCCAGCAGCCAAGATAGTCTAGCGGGGGGGAGGGTAGAGACCCAGTACTTC.

This CDR3 reads CASSLGAGNTDTQYF. The CDR3 DNA follows: TGCGCCAGCAGCTTAGGGGCTGGGAACACAGATACGCAGTATTTT. The chain joins TRBV5-1 to TRBJ2-3, with D perhaps matching TRBD1 (5 bases). Germline V gene data show CDR1 as SGHRS and CDR2 as YFSETQ. This CDR3 has 15 amino acids. Between the trimmed V and J ends, which lost 2 bases and 2 bases, there was a span of 12 bases.

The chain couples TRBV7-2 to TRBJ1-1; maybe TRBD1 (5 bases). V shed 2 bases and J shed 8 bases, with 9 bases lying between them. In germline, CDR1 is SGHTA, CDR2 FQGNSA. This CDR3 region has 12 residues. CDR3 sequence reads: CASSLFQGEAFF. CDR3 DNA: TGTGCCAGCAGCTTATTCCAGGGAGAAGCTTTCTTT.

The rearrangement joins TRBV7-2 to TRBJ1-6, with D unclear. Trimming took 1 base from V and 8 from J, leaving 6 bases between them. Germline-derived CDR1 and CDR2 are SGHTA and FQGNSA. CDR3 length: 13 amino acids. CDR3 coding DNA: TGTGCCAGCAGCTTAGTCATGTATTCACCCCTCCACTTT. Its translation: CASSLVMYSPLHF.

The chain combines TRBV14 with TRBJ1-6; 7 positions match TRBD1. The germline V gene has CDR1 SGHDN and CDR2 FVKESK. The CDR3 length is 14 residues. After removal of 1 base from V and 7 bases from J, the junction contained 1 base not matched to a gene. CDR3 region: CASSQGRGNSPLHF. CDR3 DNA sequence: TGTGCCAGCAGCCAAGGCAGGGGGAATTCACCCCTCCACTTT.

The CDR3, as DNA: TGTGCCAGCAGCTTGGACAGCCTCAAAAACATTCAGTACTTC. Its protein product is CASSLDSLKNIQYF. V and J are TRBV7-2 and TRBJ2-4; TRBD1 is a possible D gene (6 bases). This CDR3 is 14 amino acids long. CDR1 and CDR2 (germline): SGHTA, FQGNSA. V lost 3 bases to trimming and J lost 3 bases, with 9 bases between them. Full variable domain (remainder filled in from reference TRBV7-2 and TRBJ2-4): GAGVSQSPSNKVTEKGKDVELRCDPISGHTALYWYRQSLGQGLEFLIYFQGNSAPDKSGLPSDRFSAERTGGSVSTLTIQRTQQEDSAVYLCASSLDSLKNIQYFGAGTRLSVL.